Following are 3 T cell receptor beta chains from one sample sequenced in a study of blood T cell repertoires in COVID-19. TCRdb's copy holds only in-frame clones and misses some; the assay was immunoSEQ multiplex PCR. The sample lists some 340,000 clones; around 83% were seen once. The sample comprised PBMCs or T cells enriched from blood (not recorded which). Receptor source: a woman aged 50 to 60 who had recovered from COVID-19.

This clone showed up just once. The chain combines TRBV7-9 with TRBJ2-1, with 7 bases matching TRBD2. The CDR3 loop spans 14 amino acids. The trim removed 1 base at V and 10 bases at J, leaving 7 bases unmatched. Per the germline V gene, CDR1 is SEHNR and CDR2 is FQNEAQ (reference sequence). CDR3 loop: CASSLGWGGIEQFF. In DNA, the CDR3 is TGTGCCAGCAGCTTAGGTTGGGGGGGTATAGAGCAGTTCTTC.

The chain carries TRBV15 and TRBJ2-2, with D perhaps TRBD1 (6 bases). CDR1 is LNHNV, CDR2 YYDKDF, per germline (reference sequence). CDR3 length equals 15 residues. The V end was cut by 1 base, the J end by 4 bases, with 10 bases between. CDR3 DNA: TGTGCCACCAGCAGAGTACGACAGGTCACCGGGGAGCTGTTTTTT. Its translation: CATSRVRQVTGELFF.

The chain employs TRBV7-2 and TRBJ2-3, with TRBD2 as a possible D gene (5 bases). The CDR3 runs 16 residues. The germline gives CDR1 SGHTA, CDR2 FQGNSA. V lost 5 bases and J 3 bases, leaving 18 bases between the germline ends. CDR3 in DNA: TGTGCCAGCAGCCCTGCTAGCTTTGTCGGGACAGATACGCAGTATTTT. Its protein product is CASSPASFVGTDTQYF.